This TCR beta chain stems from a study of T cell clusters in autoimmune cytopenias. Study details: The mean age of healthy donor controls was 56 years, the median roughly 59 years.

One tube held mixed TRB-A and TRB-B primer pools for touch-down PCR. TCRdb reprocessed the multiplex PCR reads, with one entry per CDR3 protein and no DNA. This listing includes 6,000 to 9,000 distinct CDR3 sequences. CDR3 length: 13 amino acids. Germline V CDR1 and CDR2: SQVTM, ANQGSEA. TRB amplification used approximately 0.25 ug of peripheral blood genomic DNA. The study's findings and limits: No cluster-lack signature appeared between secondary cytopenia and chronic lymphocytic leukemia patients, apparently due to lymphoma masking. Active autoimmune hepatitis patients had roughly 2.9-fold fewer exclusive TRB clusters than healthy donors.

This clonotype is identified as medium-sized from frequency. Its antigen is not known. A further study also used this sample, focusing on T cell repertoires in aging, cancer and after chemotherapy. This second report adds: Untreated cancer patients had significantly lower blood TCR diversity than age-matched healthy donors.

The sequenced material came from peripheral blood. The chain couples TRBV29-1 to TRBJ2-7; the TCRdb call, TRBD1, lacks DNA for checking. This receptor was taken from a human donor in good health. CDR3: CSVVKGGSDEQYF.